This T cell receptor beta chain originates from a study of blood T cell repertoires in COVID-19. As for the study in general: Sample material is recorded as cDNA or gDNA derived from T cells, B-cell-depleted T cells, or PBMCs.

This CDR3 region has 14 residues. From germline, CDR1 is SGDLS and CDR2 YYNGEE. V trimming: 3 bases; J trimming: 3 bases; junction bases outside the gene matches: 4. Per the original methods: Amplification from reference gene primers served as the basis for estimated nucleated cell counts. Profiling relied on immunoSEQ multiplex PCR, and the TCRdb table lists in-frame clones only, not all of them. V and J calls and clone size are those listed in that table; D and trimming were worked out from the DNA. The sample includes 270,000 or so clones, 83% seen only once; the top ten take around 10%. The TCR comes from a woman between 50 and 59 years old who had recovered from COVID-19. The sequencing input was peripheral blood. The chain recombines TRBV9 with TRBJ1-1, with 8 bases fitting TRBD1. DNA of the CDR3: TGTGCCAGCAGCGAAACACAGGGGGACACTGAAGCTTTCTTT. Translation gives CASSETQGDTEAFF.